These 32 T cell receptor beta chains were sequenced from one sample in a study of blood T cells in healthy people across ages. The authors ran a second PCR of about 7 to 12 cycles using a sample-barcoded 5' primer and a J-beta primer mix. TCRdb reprocessed the 5' RACE reads with MiXCR, giving one entry per CDR3 protein. The sample consists of about 650,000 distinct CDR3 sequences, approximately 30% of them appearing once. The sequenced sample consisted of blood. These receptors were collected from a woman of 80 years or more in good health.

This clonotype was seen once. V gene TRBV29-1 combines with J gene TRBJ1-1; 9 positions agree with TRBD1. The CDR3 is 13 amino acids. V lost 3 bases and J lost 8; bases outside the gene matches: 7. From germline, CDR1 is SQVTM and CDR2 ANQGSEA. In nucleotides, the CDR3 is TGCAGCGTTGATTGGACAGGGGTTAGAGAAGCTTTCTTT. This translates into CSVDWTGVREAFF. The full variable domain, its missing parts supplied by reference TRBV29-1 and TRBJ1-1, is SAVISQKPSRDICQRGTSLTIQCQVDSQVTMMFWYRQQPGQSLTLIATANQGSEATYESGFVIDKFPISRPNLTFSTLTVSNMSPEDSSIYLCSVDWTGVREAFFGQGTRLTVV.

About this clonotype itself: At one end the junction does not follow the germline gene, possibly because of a read error. V and J are TRBV18 and TRBJ2-3; D might be TRBD2 (5 bases). Germline CDR1 KGHSH, CDR2 LQKENI. The CDR3 has 14 amino acids. The CDR3 nucleotides read TGTGTCAGCTCACACCCGGGATTTATAGATACGCAGTATTTT. Residues: CVSSHPGFIDTQYF.

About this clonotype itself: This sequence may be a read error, since a much larger clone differs from it by one base. The V gene is TRBV7-2, the J gene TRBJ1-6, with 9 bases matching TRBD1. The J segment lost 10 bases and the V segment lost 5 bases, leaving 6 bases of the junction unmatched. The germline V gene has CDR1 SGHTA and CDR2 FQGNSA. This CDR3 has 14 amino acids. This CDR3 is CASSIRDRESPLHF. CDR3 nucleotides: TGTGCCAGCAGCATCCGGGACAGGGAATCACCCCTCCACTTT.

The V call is TRBV7-2, the J call TRBJ2-5; the D gene could be TRBD1 or TRBD2 (5 bases each). Trimming pared 5 bases from V and 7 bases from J, leaving 17 bases between. The CDR3 extends over 14 amino acids. Germline loops: CDR1 SGHTA, CDR2 FQGNSA. Written as DNA, the CDR3 is TGTGCCAGCAGCCGGGACCACAATGAAGGGACCCAGTACTTC. Its translation: CASSRDHNEGTQYF.

The rearrangement uses TRBV30 and TRBJ1-1; TRBD1 might be the D (6 bases). The germline CDR1 and CDR2 sequences are GTSNPN and SVGIG (reference sequence). V was clipped by 2 bases and J by 1 base, with 11 bases between them. This CDR3 has 14 residues. This chain's CDR3 is CAWSLAGANTEAFF. CDR3 in DNA: TGTGCCTGGAGTTTAGCAGGGGCGAACACTGAAGCTTTCTTT.

The V gene is TRBV5-1, the J gene TRBJ2-7; a weak D match, TRBD2 (6 bases). The end of the DNA fits TRBJ2-5 better, so the J call may be wrong. This CDR3 is 14 amino acids long. Germline V gene lookup returns CDR1 SGHRS and CDR2 YFSETQ. The CDR3 DNA is TGCGCCAGCAGCTTGAAAGTCGGGGGAGAGACCCAGTACTTC. Its protein is CASSLKVGGETQYF.

This clonotype was found a few times. A much larger clone differs by one base, so this may be a read error. J is TRBJ2-1 and V is TRBV20-1, with D possibly called TRBD1 or TRBD2 (6 bases each). Germline V gives CDR1 DFQATT, CDR2 SNEGSKA (reference sequence). CDR3 size: 12 residues. The CDR3: CSASSGANVQFF. In DNA form, the CDR3 reads TGCAGTGCTAGTTCGGGGGCCAATGTGCAGTTCTTC.

The chain couples TRBV20-1 to TRBJ2-3, with D maybe TRBD1 (5 bases). The germline V gene encodes CDR1 DFQATT and CDR2 SNEGSKA (reference sequence). V shed 5 bases and J shed 0 bases, with 15 bases lying between them. The CDR3 is made up of 15 amino acids. The CDR3 is CSAAADSSSTDTQYF. The DNA of the CDR3 is TGCAGTGCTGCCGCCGACAGTTCTAGCACAGATACGCAGTATTTT.

This clonotype was counted ten times or more. This sequence joins TRBV18 and TRBJ2-5, with 11 bases aligning to TRBD2. The V and J ends lost 3 bases and 0 bases, in that order; junction bases with no gene match: 9. The length of the CDR3 is 18 residues. Germline V CDR1 and CDR2: KGHSH, LQKENI. The CDR3 region has the DNA TGTGCCAGCTCACCGGGACCGACTAGCGGGGCCTACCAAGAGACCCAGTACTTC. Amino acid sequence: CASSPGPTSGAYQETQYF.

This clonotype was recorded many times. V and J are TRBV7-6 and TRBJ2-7, with TRBD1 identical over 7 bases. The V and J ends lost 2 bases and 5 bases, in that order; junction bases with no gene match: 6. CDR3 size: 14 residues. Germline CDR1 reads SGHVS; CDR2 reads FNYEAQ. CDR3 nucleotides: TGTGCCAGCAGCTTACCACAGGGGAGCAACGAGCAGTACTTC. It yields the protein CASSLPQGSNEQYF. The full variable domain, in which reference TRBV7-6 and TRBJ2-7 provide the parts outside the CDR3, is GAGVSQSPRYKVTKRGQDVALRCDPISGHVSLYWYRQALGQGPEFLTYFNYEAQQDKSGLPNDRFSAERPEGSISTLTIQRTEQRDSAMYRCASSLPQGSNEQYFGPGTRLTVT.

This clonotype was counted a few times. V and J are TRBV29-1 and TRBJ1-2, with D tentatively TRBD1 (5 bases). CDR1 is SQVTM and CDR2 is ANQGSEA in the germline V gene. V was pared by 7 bases and J by 8 bases, with 20 bases between. The CDR3 has 13 amino acids. The CDR3 protein is CSAAQAGWGGYTF. The CDR3 nucleotides are TGCAGCGCTGCTCAGGCAGGCTGGGGGGGCTACACCTTC.

This clonotype was seen at least ten times. This chain links TRBV7-9 with TRBJ2-3, with TRBD1 identical over 7 bases. CDR1 and CDR2 from the germline V gene are SEHNR and FQNEAQ (reference sequence). V was clipped by 6 bases and J by 2 bases; unmatched bases: 8. This CDR3 contains 15 residues. The CDR3: CASRPLQGNTDTQYF. CDR3 coding DNA: TGTGCCAGCAGACCACTACAGGGGAACACAGATACGCAGTATTTT.

The rearrangement links TRBV5-1 to TRBJ2-3; a possible D gene is TRBD2 (6 bases). Looked up from germline, CDR1 is SGHRS and CDR2 is YFSETQ. The CDR3 spans 17 residues. V was trimmed by 0 bases and J by 3 bases, leaving 17 bases between them. The CDR3 loop is CASSLELLARGTDTQYF. Written as DNA, the CDR3 is TGCGCCAGCAGCTTGGAACTCCTAGCTCGGGGGACAGATACGCAGTATTTT.

This chain joins TRBV7-6 and TRBJ2-2, with TRBD1 matching 7 bases. Trimming at V came to 3 bases and at J to 5 bases, leaving 9 bases not matched to a gene. From germline, CDR1 is SGHVS and CDR2 FNYEAQ. The CDR3 totals 16 residues. CDR3 coding DNA: TGTGCCAGCAGCTTTCCGACAGGGATGGGAACCGGGGAGCTGTTTTTT. Its protein is CASSFPTGMGTGELFF.

Concerning this clonotype itself: Possible read error: a much larger clone is one base away. This rearrangement joins TRBV28 to TRBJ1-6; a weak D match, TRBD1 (5 bases). The length of the CDR3 is 15 residues. Between the trimmed V and J ends, which lost 6 bases and 0 bases, there was a span of 9 bases. Looked up from germline, CDR1 is MDHEN and CDR2 is SYDVKM. The CDR3 coding sequence is TGTGCCAGCAGCCCAAGGGGCTCCTATAATTCACCCCTCCACTTT. It specifies CASSPRGSYNSPLHF.

V usage is TRBV5-1 and J usage is TRBJ2-4; a possible D gene is TRBD1 (5 bases). V lost 0 bases, J lost 13 bases, and 14 bases lay in between. Germline-derived CDR1 and CDR2 are SGHRS and YFSETQ. The CDR3 loop spans 13 amino acids. The CDR3 DNA reads as TGCGCCAGCAGCTTGGATCCAGGGCAGGAGCAGTACTTC. It codes for CASSLDPGQEQYF.

The V call is TRBV4-3, the J call TRBJ1-4; 7 nucleotides agree with TRBD1. This CDR3 has 16 amino acids. Germline CDR1 is LGHNA and CDR2 is YSLEER. The junction had 5 bases not matched to a gene; V was cut back by 4 bases and J by 0 bases. CDR3 sequence (DNA): TGCGCCAGCAGCCCACGAGGGACAGCAACTAATGAAAAACTGTTTTTT. This translates into CASSPRGTATNEKLFF.

This clonotype occurred many times. The chain links TRBV11-2 to TRBJ2-5; TRBD2 matches 7 bases. Germline V gene sequence: CDR1 SGHAT, CDR2 FQNNGV. CDR3 length: 16 residues. J was trimmed by 1 base and V by 4 bases; bases with no gene match: 9. CDR3 DNA: TGTGCCAGCAGCTCCAAGGGGAGGGCCCTCCAAGAGACCCAGTACTTC. Translating gives CASSSKGRALQETQYF.

The genes are TRBV28 and TRBJ1-1; TRBD1 aligns across 9 bases. V was pared by 1 base and J by 6 bases, with 15 bases of the junction left unmatched. Germline V CDR1 and CDR2: MDHEN, SYDVKM. The CDR3 is 18 residues long. The CDR3 DNA follows: TGTGCCAGCAGTTTATATTTCCATAGGGACAGGGCAGCGTCTGAAGCTTTCTTT. Translated, it gives CASSLYFHRDRAASEAFF.

This clonotype was recorded a few times. The chain employs TRBV6-2 or TRBV6-3 and TRBJ1-1, with D tentatively TRBD1 (5 bases). Trimming took 4 bases from V and 7 from J, leaving 10 bases between them. From germline, CDR1 is MNHEY and CDR2 SVGEGT. The CDR3 has 12 amino acids. The CDR3 coding sequence is TGTGCCAGCAGTTTCGGGGGGGGTGAAGCTTTCTTT. Residues: CASSFGGGEAFF.

This clonotype was detected many times. J is TRBJ1-2 and V is TRBV2; D is perhaps TRBD1 (6 bases). Germline-derived CDR1 and CDR2 are SNHLY and FYNNEI. The CDR3 runs 12 residues. Trimming shortened V by 6 bases and J by 2 bases, and 7 bases separated the two germline ends. CDR3 residues: CASSTGNYGYTF. Here the CDR3 DNA reads TGTGCCAGCAGCACAGGGAACTATGGCTACACCTTC.

This clonotype was recorded at least ten times. The chain uses TRBV5-1 and TRBJ2-3; no reliable D call. This CDR3 has 13 amino acids. Deletions cut 4 bases from V and 1 base from J, with 7 bases between. The germline CDR1 and CDR2 sequences are SGHRS and YFSETQ. CDR3 DNA sequence: TGCGCCAGCAGCCGGACGGGCACAGATACGCAGTATTTT. Translation: CASSRTGTDTQYF.

V gene TRBV15 combines with J gene TRBJ1-3, with D possibly being TRBD1 (6 bases). The CDR3 runs 15 residues. Trimming removed 4 bases at V and 0 bases at J, with 10 bases between. Germline CDR1 is LNHNV and CDR2 is YYDKDF (reference sequence). CDR3 loop: CATSIGQSSGNTIYF. DNA for the CDR3: TGTGCCACCAGCATAGGACAGAGCTCTGGAAACACCATATATTTT.

This rearrangement joins TRBV20-1 to TRBJ1-3; D might be TRBD1 (5 bases). CDR1 DFQATT and CDR2 SNEGSKA come from the germline V gene (reference sequence). The V and J ends lost 6 bases and 4 bases respectively, with 13 bases between them. The CDR3 sequence is 13 residues long. CDR3 in amino acids: CSARRGTGNTIYF. CDR3 DNA: TGCAGTGCCAGACGAGGGACGGGAAACACCATATATTTT.

The chain recombines TRBV20-1 with TRBJ1-4; no clear D. The CDR3 is 14 residues long. Germline-derived CDR1 and CDR2 are DFQATT and SNEGSKA (reference sequence). The V and J ends lost 3 bases and 7 bases respectively, with 15 bases between them. The CDR3 DNA sequence: TGCAGTGCTAGGCCGGGCTCCCGGGGTGAAAAACTGTTTTTT. It yields the protein CSARPGSRGEKLFF.

This clonotype was found many times. The rearrangement uses TRBV12-3 or TRBV12-4 and TRBJ2-3, with 9 bases lining up with TRBD1. With 5 bases clipped from V and 4 bases from J, the junction kept 13 bases outside the gene matches. CDR3 length equals 17 residues. DNA for the CDR3: TGTGCCAGCAGTCGAGCACCCGGGACAGGGAAGTCAGATACGCAGTATTTT. This encodes CASSRAPGTGKSDTQYF.

The chain couples TRBV9 to TRBJ2-7; D is unclear. The J call is doubtful: the DNA matches TRBJ2-5 better. The length of the CDR3 is 17 residues. CDR1 SGDLS and CDR2 YYNGEE come from the germline V gene. CDR3 amino acids: CASSVGTGSVQEETQYF. The CDR3, as DNA: TGTGCCAGCAGCGTAGGCACCGGGTCGGTCCAGGAGGAGACCCAGTACTTC.

This clonotype occurred many times. The chain links TRBV7-3 to TRBJ1-2; the D gene is possibly TRBD1 (5 bases). Trimming took off 1 base at V and 8 bases at J, with 11 bases between the two ends. The CDR3 contains 13 residues. Germline assignment: CDR1 SGHTA and CDR2 FQGTGA. The CDR3 region has the DNA TGTGCCAGCAGCTTAAATAGGGGCTCCGGCTACACCTTC. It specifies CASSLNRGSGYTF.

This clonotype was picked up a small number of times. A much larger clone lies a single base off, so this may be a read error. The V call is TRBV29-1, the J call TRBJ1-1, with a weak D call TRBD1 (6 bases). The CDR3 extends over 14 amino acids. Germline CDR1 is SQVTM and CDR2 is ANQGSEA. With 6 bases removed from V and 5 bases from J, the gap between germline ends came to 19 bases. CDR3 residues: CSVLAPEGGTEAFF. The CDR3, as DNA: TGCAGCGTACTCGCCCCCGAGGGGGGTACTGAAGCTTTCTTT.

The V gene is TRBV2, the J gene TRBJ1-4, with D possibly matching TRBD1 (6 bases). V shed 7 bases and J shed 8 bases, with 17 bases lying between them. The CDR3 covers 14 residues. CDR1 and CDR2 (germline): SNHLY, FYNNEI. As DNA, the CDR3 is TGTGCCAGCAAGGTCGAAGGGGGAAGCGAAAAACTGTTTTTT. It is translated as CASKVEGGSEKLFF.

This clonotype came up many times. The chain has TRBV7-6 and TRBJ1-4; the match to TRBD1 covers 7 bases. The CDR3 is made up of 18 amino acids. Germline assignment: CDR1 SGHVS and CDR2 FNYEAQ. Trimming took 3 bases from V and 5 from J; bases not matched to a gene: 15. Here the CDR3 reads CASSLIPIGQAVNEKLFF. Here the CDR3 DNA reads TGTGCCAGCAGCTTGATACCAATCGGACAGGCCGTCAATGAAAAACTGTTTTTT.

With respect to this clonotype: This may come from a read error, since a much larger clone is one base off. V and J are TRBV20-1 and TRBJ1-5; a possible D gene is TRBD1 (5 bases). The CDR3 extends over 12 amino acids. V lost 2 bases, J lost 5 bases, and 7 bases lay in between. The germline gives CDR1 DFQATT, CDR2 SNEGSKA (reference sequence). The CDR3 spells CSARQGDQPQHF. The CDR3 coding sequence is TGCAGTGCTAGACAGGGAGATCAGCCCCAGCATTTT.